A single sample gave rise to the 14 T cell receptor beta chains below, sequenced in a study of blood T cells in healthy people across ages. A sample-barcoded 5' primer and a J-beta primer mix were used in a second PCR of roughly 7 to 11 cycles. Each CDR3 protein is one row after TCRdb ran MiXCR on the 5' RACE reads. The data show about 1,400,000 distinct CDR3 sequences, around 59% seen once. Source material: blood. Receptor source: a man younger than 35 in good health.

This clonotype was seen more than once but under ten times. The chain uses TRBV6-1 and TRBJ2-5; weak D call: TRBD2 (6 bases). The J call is in doubt because the DNA end fits TRBJ2-7 better. The CDR3 has 14 residues. Germline V gene data show CDR1 as MNHNS and CDR2 as SASEGT. CDR3 bases: TGTGCCAGCACCCTTGGACTGGGACTCGACGAGCAGTACTTC. It is translated as CASTLGLGLDEQYF.

This clonotype has a count of ten or more. V is TRBV7-2 and J is TRBJ1-1, with D tentatively TRBD1 (6 bases). This CDR3 spans 14 amino acids. Between the trimmed V and J ends, which lost 4 bases and 4 bases, there was a span of 13 bases. Germline lookup yields CDR1 SGHTA and CDR2 FQGNSA. In nucleotides, the CDR3 is TGTGCCAGCAGCTCCCTGGGGGGCGGCACTGAAGCTTTCTTT. Its translation: CASSSLGGGTEAFF. Complete variable domain (other parts from reference TRBV7-2 and TRBJ1-1): GAGVSQSPSNKVTEKGKDVELRCDPISGHTALYWYRQSLGQGLEFLIYFQGNSAPDKSGLPSDRFSAERTGGSVSTLTIQRTQQEDSAVYLCASSSLGGGTEAFFGQGTRLTVV.

This clonotype was seen only a few times. The rearrangement joins TRBV29-1 to TRBJ2-2; D ambiguous. Germline CDR1 reads SQVTM; CDR2 reads ANQGSEA. The CDR3 has 11 amino acids. The CDR3, as DNA: TGCACCCTTCTTTGGGCCGGGGAGCTGTTTTTT. Translating gives CTLLWAGELFF.

The CDR3, as DNA: TGTGCCAGCAGCTCTTCCGAGGGACTTTTAACTTACGATGGCTACACCTTC. This sequence encodes CASSSSEGLLTYDGYTF. The chain joins TRBV7-9 to TRBJ1-2; the D gene is possibly TRBD1 (5 bases). The CDR3 spans 17 residues. CDR1 is SEHNR, CDR2 FQNEAQ, per germline (reference sequence). Trimming shortened V by 4 bases and J by 6 bases, and 24 bases separated the two germline ends.

The chain links TRBV3-1 to TRBJ2-1; 8 bases match TRBD2. This CDR3 region has 15 residues. CDR1 LGHDT and CDR2 YNNKEL come from the germline V gene (reference sequence). V gave up 3 bases and J gave up 7 bases; unmatched junction bases: 8. In DNA, the CDR3 is TGTGCCAGCAGCCAGGAGACTAGCGCGGGTAATGAGCAGTTCTTC. This gives the protein CASSQETSAGNEQFF.

This clonotype has a handful of counts. This rearrangement joins TRBV4-2 to TRBJ1-2, with D tentatively TRBD1 (5 bases). Deletions cut 1 base from V and 4 bases from J, with 19 bases between. CDR1 and CDR2 from the germline V gene are LGHNA and YNFKEQ. The CDR3 extends over 17 amino acids. CDR3 bases: TGTGCCAGCAGCCAAGTGGCCCAGGGAGCCCTTAGCTATGGCTACACCTTC. Protein product: CASSQVAQGALSYGYTF.

This clonotype was counted only a few times. The chain joins TRBV4-1 to TRBJ2-1, with 7 bases that match TRBD2. V was clipped by 1 base and J by 0 bases; unmatched bases: 6. The CDR3 is made up of 17 amino acids. Germline V gives CDR1 MGHRA, CDR2 YSYEKL. The CDR3 DNA reads TGCGCCAGCAGCCAAGGGCTAGCGGTAATCTCCTACAATGAGCAGTTCTTC. Translated: CASSQGLAVISYNEQFF.

The chain carries TRBV12-3 or TRBV12-4 and TRBJ2-4; a possible D gene is TRBD2 (5 bases). TRBJ2-5 matches the DNA end more closely, so the J call is doubtful. The CDR3 is 11 residues long. The CDR3 region is CASSDYATQYF. DNA for the CDR3: TGTGCCAGCAGTGACTACGCGACCCAGTACTTC.

The table lists this clonotype with a few counts. The rearrangement uses TRBV28 and TRBJ2-3; 10 bases match TRBD2. With V trimmed by 3 bases and J by 2 bases, 11 bases remained unmatched. The CDR3 consists of 18 residues. Germline V gene sequence: CDR1 MDHEN, CDR2 SYDVKM. The CDR3, as DNA: TGTGCCAGCAGTTTTCTTGTGATAACTAGCGGGGACACAGATACGCAGTATTTT. Its translation: CASSFLVITSGDTDTQYF.

The J gene is TRBJ2-3, the V gene TRBV4-1; tentative D call: TRBD2 (5 bases). This CDR3 spans 15 amino acids. V was pared by 4 bases and J by 4 bases, with 15 bases between. Germline assignment: CDR1 MGHRA and CDR2 YSYEKL. The CDR3 DNA sequence: TGCGCCAGCAGCCCTGAAGGCCCGGGGTCAGATACGCAGTATTTT. Translated: CASSPEGPGSDTQYF.

V usage is TRBV6-2 or TRBV6-3 and J usage is TRBJ2-7; 7 nucleotides match TRBD2. The J segment lost 2 bases and the V segment lost 3 bases, leaving 13 bases of the junction unmatched. The CDR3 has 17 residues. CDR1 is MNHEY and CDR2 is SVGEGT in the germline V gene. CDR3 DNA: TGTGCCAGCAGTTATCCCTTCCCCGGGGGACTACCCTACGAGCAGTACTTC. Protein sequence: CASSYPFPGGLPYEQYF.

This clonotype was counted only a few times. The chain links TRBV27 to TRBJ2-1; no definite D call. This CDR3 comprises 13 residues. CDR1 is MNHEY, CDR2 SMNVEV, per germline (reference sequence). Deletions cut 3 bases from V and 9 bases from J, with 12 bases between. The CDR3 DNA is TGTGCCAGCAGTTTCCCCAATAGGGCTGAGCAGTTCTTC. Its protein is CASSFPNRAEQFF.

The chain recombines TRBV12-3 or TRBV12-4 with TRBJ2-4, with TRBD2 matching 8 bases. The DNA end lines up better with TRBJ2-5; the J call may be wrong. This CDR3 spans 16 amino acids. DNA for the CDR3: TGTGCCAGCAGTTTGCGCGGGGGGCAGTCCCAAGAGACCCAGTACTTC. Its translation is CASSLRGGQSQETQYF.

The chain recombines TRBV27 with TRBJ1-5; D is ambiguous. The V gene lost 0 bases and the J gene lost 6 bases, with 6 bases spanning the gap. Germline CDR1 reads MNHEY; CDR2 reads SMNVEV (reference sequence). CDR3 length: 13 residues. CDR3 region: CASSLSKVQPQHF. The CDR3 bases are TGTGCCAGCAGTTTATCGAAGGTTCAGCCCCAGCATTTT.